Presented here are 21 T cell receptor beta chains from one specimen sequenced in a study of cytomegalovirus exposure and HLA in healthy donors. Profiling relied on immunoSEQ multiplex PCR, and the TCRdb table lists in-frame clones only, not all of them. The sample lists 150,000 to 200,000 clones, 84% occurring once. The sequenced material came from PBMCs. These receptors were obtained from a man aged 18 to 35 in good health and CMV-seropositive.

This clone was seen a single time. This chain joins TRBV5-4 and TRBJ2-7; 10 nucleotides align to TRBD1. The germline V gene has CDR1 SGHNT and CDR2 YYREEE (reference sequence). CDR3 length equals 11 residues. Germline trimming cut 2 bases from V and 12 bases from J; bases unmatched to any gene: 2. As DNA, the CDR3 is TGTGCCAGCAGCTTAGGGGACAGGGGGTACTTC. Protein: CASSLGDRGYF.

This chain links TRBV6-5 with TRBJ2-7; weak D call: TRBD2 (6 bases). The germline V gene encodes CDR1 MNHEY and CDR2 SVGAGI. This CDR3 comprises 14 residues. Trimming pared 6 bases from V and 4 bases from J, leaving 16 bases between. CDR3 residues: CASRDRTEGYEQYF. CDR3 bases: TGTGCCAGCAGAGATAGGACGGAGGGATACGAGCAGTACTTC.

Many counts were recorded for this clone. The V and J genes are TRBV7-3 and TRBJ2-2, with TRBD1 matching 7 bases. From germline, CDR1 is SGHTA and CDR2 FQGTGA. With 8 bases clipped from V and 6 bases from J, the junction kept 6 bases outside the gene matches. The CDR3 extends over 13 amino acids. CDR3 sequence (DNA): TGTGCCAGCGGTGGGCAGGGGGCCGGGGAGCTGTTTTTT. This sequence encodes CASGGQGAGELFF. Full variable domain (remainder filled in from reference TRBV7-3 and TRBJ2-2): GAGVSQTPSNKVTEKGKYVELRCDPISGHTALYWYRQSLGQGPEFLIYFQGTGAADDSGLPNDRFFAVRPEGSVSTLKIQRTERGDSAVYLCASGGQGAGELFFGEGSRLTVL.

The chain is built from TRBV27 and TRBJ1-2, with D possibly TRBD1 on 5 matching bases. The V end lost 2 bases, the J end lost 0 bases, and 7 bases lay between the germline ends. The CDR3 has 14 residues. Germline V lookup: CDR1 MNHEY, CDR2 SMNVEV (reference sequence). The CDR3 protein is CASSLGGANYGYTF. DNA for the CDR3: TGTGCCAGCAGTTTAGGAGGGGCTAACTATGGCTACACCTTC.

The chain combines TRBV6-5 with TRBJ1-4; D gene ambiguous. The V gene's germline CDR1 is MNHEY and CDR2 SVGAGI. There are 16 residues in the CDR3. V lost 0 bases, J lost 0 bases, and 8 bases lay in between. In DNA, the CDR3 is TGTGCCAGCAGTTACTCCGGGAACCCAACTAATGAAAAACTGTTTTTT. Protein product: CASSYSGNPTNEKLFF.

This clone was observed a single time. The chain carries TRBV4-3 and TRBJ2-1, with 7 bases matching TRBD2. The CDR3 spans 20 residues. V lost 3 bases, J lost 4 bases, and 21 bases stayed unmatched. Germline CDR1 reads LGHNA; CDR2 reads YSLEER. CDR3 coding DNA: TGCGCCAGCAGCCACACTCAGGGAGGTAGCGGGCTCAGAATGTACAATGAGCAGTTCTTC. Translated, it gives CASSHTQGGSGLRMYNEQFF.

CDR3 in amino acids: CASSATGAATEAFF. DNA of the CDR3: TGTGCCAGCAGTGCTACAGGGGCCGCAACTGAAGCTTTCTTT. The chain is built from TRBV6-1 and TRBJ1-1; 7 bases match TRBD1. Losses at the gene ends were 4 bases for V and 5 bases for J; bases not matched to a gene: 7. The CDR3 has 14 amino acids. Per germline, CDR1 MNHNS and CDR2 SASEGT.

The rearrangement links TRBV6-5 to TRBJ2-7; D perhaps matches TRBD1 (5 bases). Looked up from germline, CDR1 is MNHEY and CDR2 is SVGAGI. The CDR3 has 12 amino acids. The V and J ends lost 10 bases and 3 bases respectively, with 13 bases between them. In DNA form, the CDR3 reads TGTGCCACCTGGGGCAGCAGCTACGAGCAGTACTTC. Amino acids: CATWGSSYEQYF.

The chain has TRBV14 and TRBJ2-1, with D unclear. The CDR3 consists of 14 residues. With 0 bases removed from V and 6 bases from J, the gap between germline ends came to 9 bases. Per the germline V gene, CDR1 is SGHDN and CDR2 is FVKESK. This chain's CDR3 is CASSQDLARNEQFF. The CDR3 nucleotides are TGTGCCAGCAGCCAAGATCTCGCGCGCAATGAGCAGTTCTTC. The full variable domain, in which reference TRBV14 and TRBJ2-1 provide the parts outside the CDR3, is EAGVTQFPSHSVIEKGQTVTLRCDPISGHDNLYWYRRVMGKEIKFLLHFVKESKQDESGMPNNRFLAERTGGTYSTLKVQPAELEDSGVYFCASSQDLARNEQFFGPGTRLTVL.

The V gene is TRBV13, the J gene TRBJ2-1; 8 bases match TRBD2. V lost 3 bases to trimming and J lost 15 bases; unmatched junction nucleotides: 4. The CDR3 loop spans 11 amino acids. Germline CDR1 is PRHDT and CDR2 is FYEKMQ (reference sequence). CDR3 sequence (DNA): TGTGCCAGCAGCTTGCGGGAGGCCCTGTTCTTC. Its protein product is CASSLREALFF. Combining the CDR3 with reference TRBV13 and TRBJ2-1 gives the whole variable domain AAGVIQSPRHLIKEKRETATLKCYPIPRHDTVYWYQQGPGQDPQFLISFYEKMQSDKGSIPDRFSAQQFSDYHSELNMSSLELGDSALYFCASSLREALFFGPGTRLTVL.

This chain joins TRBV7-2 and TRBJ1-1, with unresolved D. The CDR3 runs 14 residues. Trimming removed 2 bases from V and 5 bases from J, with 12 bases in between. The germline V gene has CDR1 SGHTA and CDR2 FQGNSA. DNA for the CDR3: TGTGCCAGCAGCTTAAACCCACCCCGGACTGAAGCTTTCTTT. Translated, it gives CASSLNPPRTEAFF.

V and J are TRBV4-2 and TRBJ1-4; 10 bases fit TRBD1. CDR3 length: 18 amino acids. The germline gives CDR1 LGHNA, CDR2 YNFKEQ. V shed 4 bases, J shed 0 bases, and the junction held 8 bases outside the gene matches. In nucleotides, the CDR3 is TGTGCCAGCAGCCCGGTGACAGGGGGCATTACAACTAATGAAAAACTGTTTTTT. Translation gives CASSPVTGGITTNEKLFF.

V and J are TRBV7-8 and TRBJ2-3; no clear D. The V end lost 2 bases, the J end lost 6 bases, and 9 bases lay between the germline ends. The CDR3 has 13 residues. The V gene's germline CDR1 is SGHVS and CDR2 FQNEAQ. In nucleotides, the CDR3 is TGTGCCAGCAGCTTAACGGGTCGGGATACGCAGTATTTT. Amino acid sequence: CASSLTGRDTQYF.

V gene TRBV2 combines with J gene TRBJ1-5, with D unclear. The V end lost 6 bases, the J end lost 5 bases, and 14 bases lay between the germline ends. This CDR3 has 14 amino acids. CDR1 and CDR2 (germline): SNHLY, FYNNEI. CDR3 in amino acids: CASRLWQADQPQHF. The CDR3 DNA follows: TGTGCCAGCAGACTCTGGCAGGCTGATCAGCCCCAGCATTTT.

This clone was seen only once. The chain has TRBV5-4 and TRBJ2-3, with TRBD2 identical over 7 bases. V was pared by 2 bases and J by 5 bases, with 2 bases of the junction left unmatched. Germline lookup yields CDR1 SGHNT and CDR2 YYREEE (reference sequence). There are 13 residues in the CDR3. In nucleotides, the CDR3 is TGTGCCAGCAGCTTCCTAGCGGAAGATACGCAGTATTTT. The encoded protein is CASSFLAEDTQYF.

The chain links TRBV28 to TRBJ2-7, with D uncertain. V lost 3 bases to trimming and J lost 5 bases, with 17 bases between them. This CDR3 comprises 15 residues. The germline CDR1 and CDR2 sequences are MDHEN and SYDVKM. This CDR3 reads CASSFPATGFHEQYF. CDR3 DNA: TGTGCCAGCAGTTTCCCGGCCACGGGTTTCCACGAGCAGTACTTC.

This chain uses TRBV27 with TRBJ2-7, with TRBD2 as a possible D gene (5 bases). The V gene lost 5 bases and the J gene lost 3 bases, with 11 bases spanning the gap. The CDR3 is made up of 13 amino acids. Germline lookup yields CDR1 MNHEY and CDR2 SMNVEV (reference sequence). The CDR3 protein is CASSPGLLYEQYF. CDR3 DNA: TGTGCCAGCAGTCCCGGACTCCTCTACGAGCAGTACTTC.

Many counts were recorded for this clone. CDR3 loop: CASSLYRPGDQPQHF. The CDR3 DNA reads TGTGCCAGCAGTTTATACAGACCAGGCGATCAGCCCCAGCATTTT. The chain joins TRBV27 to TRBJ1-5; D remains unclear. The CDR3 totals 15 residues. The V gene's germline CDR1 is MNHEY and CDR2 SMNVEV (reference sequence). The V end was cut by 1 base, the J end by 5 bases, with 12 bases between.

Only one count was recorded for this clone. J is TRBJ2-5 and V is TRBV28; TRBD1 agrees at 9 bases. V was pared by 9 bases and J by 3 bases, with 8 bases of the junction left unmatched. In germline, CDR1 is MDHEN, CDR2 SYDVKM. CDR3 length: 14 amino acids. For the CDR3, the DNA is TGTGCCAGTATAAGGGACAGGGTGAAAGAGACCCAGTACTTC. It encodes CASIRDRVKETQYF.

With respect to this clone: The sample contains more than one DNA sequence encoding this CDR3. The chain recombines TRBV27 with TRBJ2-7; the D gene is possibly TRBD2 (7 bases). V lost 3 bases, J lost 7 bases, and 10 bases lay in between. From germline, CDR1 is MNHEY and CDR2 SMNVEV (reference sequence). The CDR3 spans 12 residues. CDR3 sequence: CASSFGGREQYF. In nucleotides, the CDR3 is TGTGCCAGCAGTTTCGGGGGGCGAGAGCAGTACTTC.

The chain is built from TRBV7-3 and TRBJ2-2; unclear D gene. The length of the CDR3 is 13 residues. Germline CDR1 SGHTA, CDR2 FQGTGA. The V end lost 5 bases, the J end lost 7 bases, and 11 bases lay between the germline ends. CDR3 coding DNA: TGTGCCAGCAGCCGTGACGGGTACGGGGAGCTGTTTTTT. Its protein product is CASSRDGYGELFF.